This TCR beta chain emerged from a study of cytomegalovirus exposure and HLA in healthy donors. Germline V lookup: CDR1 MDHEN, CDR2 SYDVKM. Trimming shortened V by 4 bases and J by 1 base, and 11 bases separated the two germline ends. This CDR3 contains 16 residues. Study observations and caveats: Some TCR beta chains (about 170 of them) were listed as cytomegalovirus-associated.

About this clone itself: Its antigen remains unknown.

Here immunoSEQ multiplex PCR was the method, and the copy in TCRdb shows in-frame clones only, minus some. The sample has 200,000 or so clones, approximately 84% seen once; the top ten hold about 7%. The sequence came from a man aged 18 to 29 in good health and CMV-seropositive. This chain joins TRBV28 and TRBJ2-6; possible D gene TRBD1, 5 bases. The source material was PBMCs. The CDR3 is CASSSQGGSGANVLTF. CDR3 sequence (DNA): TGTGCCAGCAGTTCCCAGGGTGGGTCTGGGGCCAACGTCCTGACTTTC. Full variable domain (rest looked up from reference TRBV28 and TRBJ2-6): DVKVTQSSRYLVKRTGEKVFLECVQDMDHENMFWYRQDPGLGLRLIYFSYDVKMKEKGDIPEGYSVSREKKERFSLILESASTNQTSMYLCASSSQGGSGANVLTFGAGSRLTVL.